Listed below are T cell receptor beta chains from one sample, sequenced in a study of T cell repertoires in cytomegalovirus infection. TCRdb reanalysed the reads using MiXCR and keeps one entry per CDR3 protein. The data show around 69,000 distinct CDR3 sequences, approximately 22% seen once. The antigens these receptors bind are not known. The sequencing here drew on CD8+ T cells from cultured PBMCs, taken from culture after CMV antigen stimulation. These receptors were taken from a human donor in good health (CMV status not recorded). Some clones in this sample may be carry-over from other donors' samples. The CDR3 runs from the conserved cysteine through the conserved F or W. A D gene is named only where the DNA matches it firmly. Only part of the rows carry a size: once, few, many, or a class if the clone is expanded.

V gene	D gene	J gene	clone size	CDR3 protein	CDR3 DNA
TRBV7-4	.	TRBJ2-2	.	CASSLRDTGELFF	TGTGCCAGCAGCTTAAGAGACACCGGGGAGCTGTTTTTT
TRBV20-1	.	TRBJ1-2	.	CSVGAHNDYGYTF	TGCAGTGTTGGGGCCCATAATGACTATGGCTACACCTTC
TRBV6-6	TRBD1	TRBJ1-1	.	CASSYSGTDNTEAFF	TGTGCCAGCAGTTACTCCGGGACAGACAACACTGAAGCTTTCTTT
TRBV6-5	.	TRBJ1-2	.	CASSYSTEYYGYTF	TGTGCCAGCAGTTACTCTACAGAATACTATGGCTACACCTTC
TRBV12-3/TRBV12-4	TRBD1	TRBJ2-7	many	CASSRGTGLEQYF	TGTGCCAGCAGTCGGGGGACAGGGCTCGAGCAGTACTTC
TRBV20-1	.	TRBJ2-5	many	CSARDPIPGETQYF	TGCAGTGCTAGAGATCCTATCCCTGGGGAGACCCAGTACTTC
TRBV12-3/TRBV12-4	TRBD1	TRBJ1-2	.	CASSPRGAQYGYTF	TGTGCCAGCAGTCCCAGGGGGGCGCAGTATGGCTACACCTTC
TRBV12-3/TRBV12-4	TRBD1	TRBJ1-6	.	CASRPGQRNSPLHF	TGTGCCAGCAGACCGGGACAGCGTAATTCACCCCTCCACTTT
TRBV6-5	TRBD1	TRBJ1-2	few	CASSYGTGDHYGYTF	TGTGCCAGCAGTTACGGGACAGGGGACCACTATGGCTACACCTTC
TRBV12-3/TRBV12-4	TRBD1	TRBJ2-5	.	CASRGVWRQGLQETQYF	TGTGCCAGCAGGGGGGTTTGGAGACAGGGTCTCCAAGAGACCCAGTACTTC
TRBV7-8	.	TRBJ1-1	.	CASSPGRGDTEAFF	TGTGCCAGCAGCCCAGGGCGAGGGGACACTGAAGCTTTCTTT
TRBV7-8	TRBD2	TRBJ2-1	.	CASRMTSGGHNEQFF	TGTGCCAGCAGAATGACTAGCGGGGGCCACAATGAGCAGTTCTTC